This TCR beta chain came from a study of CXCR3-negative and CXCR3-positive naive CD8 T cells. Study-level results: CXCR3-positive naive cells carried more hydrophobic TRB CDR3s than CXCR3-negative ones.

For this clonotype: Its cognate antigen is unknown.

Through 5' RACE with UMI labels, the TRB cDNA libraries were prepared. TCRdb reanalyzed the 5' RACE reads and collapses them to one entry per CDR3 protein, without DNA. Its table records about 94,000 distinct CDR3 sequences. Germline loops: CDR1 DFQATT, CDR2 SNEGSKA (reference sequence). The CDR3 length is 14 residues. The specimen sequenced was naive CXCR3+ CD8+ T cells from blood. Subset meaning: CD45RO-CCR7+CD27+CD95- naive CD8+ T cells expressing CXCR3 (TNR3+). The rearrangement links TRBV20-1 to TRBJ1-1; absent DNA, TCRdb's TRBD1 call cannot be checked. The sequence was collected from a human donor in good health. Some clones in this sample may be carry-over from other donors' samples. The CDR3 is CSAKTTGDNTEAFF.